Sequencing of this T cell receptor beta chain was carried out in a study of T cell clonotyping in hematopoietic cell transplantation. Overall study findings and caveats: At the given depth, recipient repertoires were over 97% de novo clonotypes.

To note about this clone: The antigen remains unidentified.

Sequencing was performed with immunoSEQ multiplex PCR; in TCRdb, only in-frame clones are kept and a portion is missing. The table lists under 20,000 clones, under 90% of them singletons. The V gene lost 5 bases and the J gene lost 4 bases, with 20 bases spanning the gap. The CDR3 totals 16 residues. Germline CDR1 and CDR2: MNHNY and SVGAGI (reference sequence). The receptor's source is a man aged 45-65 years in good health. Some clones in this sample may be carry-over from other donors' samples. Sequenced sample: peripheral blood mononuclear cells. The chain recombines TRBV6-6 with TRBJ1-1, with a possible D match to TRBD1 (5 bases). The CDR3 spells CASSNPGTPLGTEAFF. In DNA form, the CDR3 reads TGTGCCAGCAGTAATCCCGGGACCCCCTTGGGCACTGAAGCTTTCTTT.